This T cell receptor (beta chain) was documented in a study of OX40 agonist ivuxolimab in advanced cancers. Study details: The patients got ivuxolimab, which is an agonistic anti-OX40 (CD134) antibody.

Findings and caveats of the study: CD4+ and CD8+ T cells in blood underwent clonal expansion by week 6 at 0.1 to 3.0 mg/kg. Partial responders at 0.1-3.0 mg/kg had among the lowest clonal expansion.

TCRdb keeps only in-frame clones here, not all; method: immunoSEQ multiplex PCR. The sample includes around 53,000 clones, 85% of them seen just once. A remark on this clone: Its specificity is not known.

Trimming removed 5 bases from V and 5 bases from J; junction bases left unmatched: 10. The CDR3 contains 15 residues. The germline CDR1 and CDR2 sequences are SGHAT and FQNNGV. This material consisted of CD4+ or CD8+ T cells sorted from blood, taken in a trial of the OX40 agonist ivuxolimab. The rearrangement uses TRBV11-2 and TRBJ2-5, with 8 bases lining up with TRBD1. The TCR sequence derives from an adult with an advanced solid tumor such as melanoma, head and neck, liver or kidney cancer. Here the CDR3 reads CASSALAGGGETQYF. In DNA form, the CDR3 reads TGTGCCAGCAGCGCACTTGCAGGGGGCGGTGAGACCCAGTACTTC.